This entry features one T cell receptor (beta chain) sequence. The protocol was immunoSEQ multiplex PCR, while the TCRdb copy is restricted to in-frame clones and leaves out a portion. The table records about 73,000 clones, around 87% of them present only once. The entry originates in a study of OX40 agonist ivuxolimab in advanced cancers. This material consisted of CD4+ or CD8+ T cells sorted from blood, taken in a trial of the OX40 agonist ivuxolimab. The TCR was taken from an adult with an advanced solid tumor such as melanoma, head and neck, liver or kidney cancer.

CDR3 nucleotide sequence: TGTGCCTGGAGTGTAGGCGTGGGGGGCAGGGAGGAGCAGTACTTC. It specifies CAWSVGVGGREEQYF. This chain uses TRBV30 with TRBJ2-7; D tentatively reads TRBD1 or TRBD2 (6 bases each). From germline, CDR1 is GTSNPN and CDR2 SVGIG (reference sequence). With 0 bases removed from V and 7 bases from J, the gap between germline ends came to 19 bases. This CDR3 is 15 amino acids long.